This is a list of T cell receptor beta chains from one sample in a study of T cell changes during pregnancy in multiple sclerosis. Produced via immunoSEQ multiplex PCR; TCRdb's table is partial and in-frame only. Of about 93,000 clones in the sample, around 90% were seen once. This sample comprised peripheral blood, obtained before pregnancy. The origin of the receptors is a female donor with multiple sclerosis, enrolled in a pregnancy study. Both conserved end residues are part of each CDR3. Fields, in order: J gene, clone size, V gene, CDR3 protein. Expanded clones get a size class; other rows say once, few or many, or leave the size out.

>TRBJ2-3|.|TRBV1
CTSSQSRAAGADTQYF
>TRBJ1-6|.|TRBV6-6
CASRADRDSYNSPLHF
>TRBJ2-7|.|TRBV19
CASSIAGGGTGTSGRPTYEQYF
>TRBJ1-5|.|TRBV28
CASSLFGTGGSQPQHF
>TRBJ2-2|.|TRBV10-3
CAISTSGGTGELFF
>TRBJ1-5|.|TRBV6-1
CASRDREWEPQHF
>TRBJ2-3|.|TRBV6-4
CASSDSEGADTQYF
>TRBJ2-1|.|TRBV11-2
CASSLESVNNEQFF
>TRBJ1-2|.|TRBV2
CASTHGAVYGYTF
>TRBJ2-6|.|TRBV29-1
CSVPNSGANVLTF
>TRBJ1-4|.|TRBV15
CATSRRTGATNEKLFF
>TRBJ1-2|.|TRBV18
CASSRLGGDDNYGYTF
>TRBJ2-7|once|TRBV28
CASSRDRGYEQYF
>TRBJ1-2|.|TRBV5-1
CASRMTGKYGYTF
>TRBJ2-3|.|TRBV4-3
CASSLSQFSDTQYF
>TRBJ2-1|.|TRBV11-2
CASSEREGPFNEQFF
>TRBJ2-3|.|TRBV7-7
CASSLGGGTGTDTQYF
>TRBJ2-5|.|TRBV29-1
CSVRRGGETQYF
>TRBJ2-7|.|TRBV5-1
CASSTLAGEREQYF
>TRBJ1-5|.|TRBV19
CASSLTGNQPQHF
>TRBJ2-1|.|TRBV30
CAWSNLRSTEQFF
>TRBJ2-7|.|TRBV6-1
CASQAPYYEQYF
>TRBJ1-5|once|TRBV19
CASNPGTGNQPQHF
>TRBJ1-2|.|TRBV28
CASSPSTGVYGYTF
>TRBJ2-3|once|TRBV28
CASTPLLETDTQYF
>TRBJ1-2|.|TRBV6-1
CASTKGQGTGYGYTF
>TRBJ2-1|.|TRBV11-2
CASSLVSGSYNEQFF
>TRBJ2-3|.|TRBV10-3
CAIRGGGSDTQYF
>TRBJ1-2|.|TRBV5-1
CASSPGGGNRYTF
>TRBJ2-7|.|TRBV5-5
CASSLSGGQYEQYF
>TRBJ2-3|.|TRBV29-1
CSVEDIGGEQYF
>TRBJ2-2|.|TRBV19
CASSIVGRRGSGELFF
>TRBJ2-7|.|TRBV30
CAWSPGQGVFHEQYF
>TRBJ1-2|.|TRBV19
CASSIQGAQVYTF
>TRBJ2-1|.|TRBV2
CASRDRGPYNEQFF
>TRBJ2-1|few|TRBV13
CASSLTGAQFF
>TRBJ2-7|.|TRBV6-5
CASSALAGVTEQYF
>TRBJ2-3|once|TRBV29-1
CSVEPTSSGDTQYF
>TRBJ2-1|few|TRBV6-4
CASSDSRDKQFF